This T cell receptor beta chain appears in the sequencing data of a study of T cells in Graves' hyperthyroidism and ophthalmopathy. Template material for amplifying TCR beta CDR3 regions consisted of RNA transcripts. First-round RT-PCR with HTBI primers amplified the TCR CDR3 region. TCRdb reprocessed the multiplex PCR reads with MiXCR, giving one entry per CDR3 protein. Among a few hundred thousand distinct CDR3 sequences, about 20% were seen once, and the ten largest hold 50% to 75%. Germline lookup yields CDR1 ENHRY and CDR2 SYGVKD. This CDR3 has 15 residues. With V trimmed by 3 bases and J by 3 bases, 8 bases remained unmatched.

The chain recombines TRBV10-3 with TRBJ2-7; 7 nucleotides align to TRBD1. The receptor's source is a man younger than 45 with Graves' ophthalmopathy. Specimen: blood. The CDR3 nucleotides are TGTGCCATCAGTGACCCGGGACAGTGGAACTACGAGCAGTACTTC. Its translation: CAISDPGQWNYEQYF.